This is a list of T cell receptor beta chains from one sample in a study of regulatory T cells in long-lasting Graves disease. MiXCR, applied by TCRdb to the multiplex PCR reads, yields one record per CDR3 protein. The data show approximately 300,000 distinct CDR3 sequences, over 15% seen once. Sequences were derived from peripheral blood mononuclear cells (PBMCs), sampled at new diagnosis, from a patient treated with antithyroid drugs. These receptors all stem from a female donor with Graves disease. Each CDR3 is given with its conserved first and last residue. Each record gives: V gene, J gene, clone size, D gene, CDR3 DNA, CDR3 protein. D genes are given only for firm matches. A row's size may be missing; if present it is once, few, many or a size class.

>TRBV3-1|TRBJ1-5|-|TRBD1
TGTGCCAGCAGTCTTGGACAGGGCGTAAGACAGCCCCAGCATTTT
CASSLGQGVRQPQHF
>TRBV19|TRBJ2-5|many|-
TGTGCCAGTAGTATTGGACACCCCCAAGAGACCCAGTACTTC
CASSIGHPQETQYF
>TRBV5-8|TRBJ2-2|-|TRBD1
TGTGCCAGCAGCCTTGACAGGGATAACACCGGGGAGCTGTTTTTT
CASSLDRDNTGELFF
>TRBV11-3|TRBJ2-7|many|-
TGTGCCAGCAGCTTTAGACAGGAGAACGAGCAGTACTTC
CASSFRQENEQYF
>TRBV9|TRBJ2-2|many|TRBD2
TGTGCCAGCAGCGCTGGGAGGGAGACTGACTGGAACACCGGGGAGCTGTTTTTT
CASSAGRETDWNTGELFF
>TRBV3-1|TRBJ2-7|many|TRBD2
TGTGCCAGCAGCCAAGATAGGCGGGAGGGCCGCTACGAGCAGTACTTC
CASSQDRREGRYEQYF
>TRBV19|TRBJ2-7|many|-
TGTGCCAGCCTAAGCCCGGGAAGCGAGCAGTACTTC
CASLSPGSEQYF
>TRBV11-2|TRBJ1-1|many|-
TGTGCCAGCGTAGGGTTAGCTGAAGCTTTCTTT
CASVGLAEAFF
>TRBV11-2|TRBJ2-7|many|TRBD2
TGTGCCAGCAGCTCCCCACTAGCGGGAGTCTACGAGCAGTACTTC
CASSSPLAGVYEQYF
>TRBV6-1|TRBJ1-2|many|-
TGTGCCAGCAGTGAAGGGAGTTTATCAGGGTACTATGGCTACACCTTC
CASSEGSLSGYYGYTF
>TRBV28|TRBJ2-7|-|TRBD2
TGTGCCAGCAGTTCCCGACTAGCGGGAGGGACCTACGAGCAGTACTTC
CASSSRLAGGTYEQYF
>TRBV2|TRBJ1-2|many|-
TGTGCCAGCAGTGAAGCGGGGGCGGGTATGGAAGACTACACCTTC
CASSEAGAGMEDYTF
>TRBV30|TRBJ2-7|many|-
TGTGCCTGGACAGACAGCTACGAGCAGTACTTC
CAWTDSYEQYF
>TRBV19|TRBJ2-3|many|-
TGTGCCAGTAGTGAACAGGGTTGGCCAGATACGCAGTATTTT
CASSEQGWPDTQYF
>TRBV20-1|TRBJ1-2|-|TRBD1
TGCAGTGCTTGGGACAGGTGGAGGACCTATGGCTACACCTTC
CSAWDRWRTYGYTF
>TRBV2|TRBJ2-7|many|-
TGTGCCAGCAGGGAGGGGGCCTACGAGCAGTACTTC
CASREGAYEQYF
>TRBV3-1|TRBJ1-1|many|-
TGTGCCAGCAGCCAATCGGAGGCTGAAGCTTTCTTT
CASSQSEAEAFF
>TRBV13|TRBJ2-1|many|-
TGTGCCAGCAGCCAAGATTATTCCTTGGAGGGAGGGGGGTACAATGAGCAGTTCTTC
CASSQDYSLEGGGYNEQFF
>TRBV20-1|TRBJ2-7|many|TRBD2
TGCAGTGCTAGAATCGTCATCCCAGGCGGGAGAGGGGCCTACGAGCAGTACTTC
CSARIVIPGGRGAYEQYF
>TRBV11-2|TRBJ1-1|many|TRBD1
TGTGCCAGCAGCTTGACAGGGCTCAACACTGAAGCTTTCTTT
CASSLTGLNTEAFF
>TRBV6-4|TRBJ2-3|many|-
TGTGCCAGCAGTGGGACTTCTAGCACAGATACGCAGTATTTT
CASSGTSSTDTQYF
>TRBV30|TRBJ1-6|many|-
TGTGCCTGGGGGAAGGACAAGTCACCCCTCCACTTT
CAWGKDKSPLHF
>TRBV12-3/TRBV12-4|TRBJ2-6|few|TRBD2
TGTGCCAGCAGTTTAACGGGAGGGCCGTCCGGGGCCAACGTCCTGACTTTC
CASSLTGGPSGANVLTF
>TRBV2|TRBJ1-2|many|-
TGTGCCACCCAACAGGGTTTCTATGGCTACACCTTC
CATQQGFYGYTF
>TRBV7-2|TRBJ1-1|-|TRBD1
TGTGCCAGCAGCTTAGCCTTTTCAGGGGGCGGGGCTTTCTTT
CASSLAFSGGGAFF
>TRBV7-9|TRBJ2-1|many|TRBD2
TGTGCCAGCAGCCAATTAGCGGGAGCCCTCAATGAGCAGTTCTTC
CASSQLAGALNEQFF
>TRBV7-2|TRBJ1-2|many|TRBD1
TGTGCCAGCAGCGCCTTCACAGGGGTCTATGGCTACACCTTC
CASSAFTGVYGYTF
>TRBV11-3|TRBJ2-3|many|-
TGTGCCAGCAGCTTAGATTACAGGGATACGCAGTATTTT
CASSLDYRDTQYF
>TRBV28|TRBJ2-5|once|-
TGTGCCAGCAGTCTTGCGACGGGAGAGACCCAGTACTTC
CASSLATGETQYF
>TRBV9|TRBJ2-1|many|-
TGTGCCAGCAGCTCTAGCGCCCTACAGGGTGAGCAGTTCTTC
CASSSSALQGEQFF
>TRBV30|TRBJ1-6|few|TRBD1
TGTGCCTGGAAGACAGGGGGACAATATAATTCACCCCTCCACTTT
CAWKTGGQYNSPLHF
>TRBV7-9|TRBJ2-2|few|TRBD1
TGTGCCAGCAGCGCCACCCCTACGGACAGGGCAAGTGCGAACACCGGGGAGCTGTTTTTT
CASSATPTDRASANTGELFF
>TRBV29-1|TRBJ2-7|many|TRBD2
TGCAGCGCCATAGCGGGTAGTCAGACCCTATCCGAGCAGTACTTC
CSAIAGSQTLSEQYF
>TRBV3-1|TRBJ1-3|many|TRBD1
TGTGCCAGCAGCCAAAAGGCAGGGGGTGGAAACACCATATATTTT
CASSQKAGGGNTIYF
>TRBV7-9|TRBJ2-1|few|-
TGTGCCAGCAACTCACATACGAGCTCCTACAATGAGCAGTTCTTC
CASNSHTSSYNEQFF
>TRBV7-6|TRBJ2-3|many|-
TGTGCCAGCAGCTTACCGGGACTTCTCTCCTTTAGCACAGATACGCAGTATTTT
CASSLPGLLSFSTDTQYF
>TRBV12-3/TRBV12-4|TRBJ2-5|many|TRBD2
TGTGCCAGCAGGTCGGGACTAGGAAGCCGGGGGGCCCAGTACTTC
CASRSGLGSRGAQYF
>TRBV2|TRBJ1-2|many|-
TGTGCCACCGCACTACTAGCCAGCTGGGGAATTTATGGCTACACCTTC
CATALLASWGIYGYTF
>TRBV2|TRBJ1-5|-|-
TGTGCCAGCAGTGAATCCAGGGTAGAGCAGCCCCGGCATTTT
CASSESRVEQPRHF
>TRBV20-1|TRBJ2-5|many|TRBD2
TGCAGTGCTGGACTAGCGGGCGGTATTACCCAGTACTTC
CSAGLAGGITQYF
>TRBV7-8|TRBJ2-2|many|TRBD2
TGTGCCAGCAGCACCCCGGGACTAGCGGCATCCGGGGAGCTGTTTTTT
CASSTPGLAASGELFF
>TRBV5-6|TRBJ2-3|many|TRBD1
TGTGCCAGCAGCCAAGAACAGGGGAGAAGAGATACGCAGTATTTT
CASSQEQGRRDTQYF
>TRBV5-1|TRBJ2-3|many|-
TGCGCCAGCAGCTTGTTACCGAGCGGAGCTTTCGATACGCAGTATTTT
CASSLLPSGAFDTQYF
>TRBV7-9|TRBJ2-1|-|TRBD2
TGTGCCAGCAGCTTAGGACTAGCGGGCCCCTACAATGGGCAGTTCTTC
CASSLGLAGPYNGQFF